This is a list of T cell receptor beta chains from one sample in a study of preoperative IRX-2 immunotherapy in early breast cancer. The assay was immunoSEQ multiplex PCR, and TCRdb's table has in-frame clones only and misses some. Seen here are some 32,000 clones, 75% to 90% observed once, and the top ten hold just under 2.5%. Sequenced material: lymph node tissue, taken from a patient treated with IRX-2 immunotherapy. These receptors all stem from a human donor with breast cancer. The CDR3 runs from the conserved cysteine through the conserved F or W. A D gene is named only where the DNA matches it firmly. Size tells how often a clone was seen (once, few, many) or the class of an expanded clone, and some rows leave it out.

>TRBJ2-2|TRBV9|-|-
TGTGCCGGGACCGGGAAAACCACCGGGGAGCTGTTTTTT
CAGTGKTTGELFF
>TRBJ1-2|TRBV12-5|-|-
TGTGCTAGTGGTTTGGCCGCAGGGACTAACTATGGCTACACCTTC
CASGLAAGTNYGYTF
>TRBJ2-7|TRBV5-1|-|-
TGCGCCAGCAGCTTCCCGGGGCAGTCCTACGAGCAGTACTTC
CASSFPGQSYEQYF
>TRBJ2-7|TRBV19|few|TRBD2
TGTGCCAGTAGTACGTTCCAGCGGGGACCCTACGAGCAGTACTTC
CASSTFQRGPYEQYF
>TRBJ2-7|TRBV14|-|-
TGTGCCAGCTCTGCCACTTACTACGAGCAGTACTTC
CASSATYYEQYF
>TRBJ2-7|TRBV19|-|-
TGTGCCAGTAGTAACTCCTACGAGCAGTACTTC
CASSNSYEQYF
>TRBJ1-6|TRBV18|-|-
TGTGCCAGCTCACCCCCAGGACGTAATTCACCCCTCCACTTT
CASSPPGRNSPLHF
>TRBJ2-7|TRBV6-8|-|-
TGTGCCAGCAGTTACCCCAGAAGCGAGCAGTACTTC
CASSYPRSEQYF
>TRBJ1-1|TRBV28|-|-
TGTGCCAGCAGTTTAAGGTGGAGGGGGGTCCCTATTGGGGCTGAAGCTTTCTTT
CASSLRWRGVPIGAEAFF
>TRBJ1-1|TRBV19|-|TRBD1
TGTGCCAGTAGTATAGGTTCAGGGGGCTATACTGAAGCTTTCTTT
CASSIGSGGYTEAFF
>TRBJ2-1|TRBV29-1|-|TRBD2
TGCAGCGTTGTTGGGGGAGGGCTCAATGAGCAGTTCTTC
CSVVGGGLNEQFF